Shown below are 21 T cell receptor beta chains from a single sample sequenced in a study of blood T cell repertoires in COVID-19. Using immunoSEQ multiplex PCR, the repertoire was profiled, and TCRdb retains in-frame clones only, with some absent. The sample gives about 230,000 clones, about 83% of which show up once; 7.4% is in the top ten. The sequenced material came from peripheral blood. These receptors were obtained from a woman between 50 and 59 years old with acute or convalescent COVID-19.

J is TRBJ2-4 and V is TRBV2, with 9 bases aligning to TRBD2. Germline CDR1 and CDR2: SNHLY and FYNNEI. V dropped 6 bases and J dropped 1; count of bases not matched to a gene: 19. CDR3 length: 20 amino acids. CDR3 sequence reads: CASSNRLGASGISAKNIQYF. The CDR3 nucleotides are TGTGCCAGCAGCAATCGCCTGGGGGCTAGCGGGATTTCGGCCAAAAACATTCAGTACTTC. Filled out from reference TRBV2 and TRBJ2-4, the complete variable domain reads EPEVTQTPSHQVTQMGQEVILRCVPISNHLYFYWYRQILGQKVEFLVSFYNNEISEKSEIFDDQFSVERPDGSNFTLKIRSTKLEDSAMYFCASSNRLGASGISAKNIQYFGAGTRLSVL.

In its sample, this clone was seen once. The V gene is TRBV7-9, the J gene TRBJ2-6; 7 positions match TRBD1. The V segment lost 3 bases and the J segment 3 bases; nucleotides outside the gene matches: 8. The V gene's germline CDR1 is SEHNR and CDR2 FQNEAQ (reference sequence). This CDR3 spans 17 amino acids. The CDR3 region has the DNA TGTGCCAGCAGCTTTCGATTAACAGGGGATGGGGCCAACGTCCTGACTTTC. Encoded protein: CASSFRLTGDGANVLTF. The full variable domain, its missing parts supplied by reference TRBV7-9 and TRBJ2-6, is DTGVSQNPRHKITKRGQNVTFRCDPISEHNRLYWYRQTLGQGPEFLTYFQNEAQLEKSRLLSDRFSAERPKGSFSTLEIQRTEQGDSAMYLCASSFRLTGDGANVLTFGAGSRLTVL.

J is TRBJ2-3 and V is TRBV9; 7 positions agree with TRBD2. CDR1 SGDLS and CDR2 YYNGEE come from the germline V gene. Trimming cost V 0 bases and J 2 bases; bases outside gene matches: 9. The CDR3 runs 17 residues. The CDR3 DNA is TGTGCCAGCAGCGTAGGTTCGCTAGCGGACTTCACAGATACGCAGTATTTT. Protein: CASSVGSLADFTDTQYF.

This clone is a singleton in its sample. V is TRBV10-2 and J is TRBJ2-7; possible D gene TRBD2, 5 bases. V was trimmed by 6 bases and J by 0 bases, leaving 9 bases between them. CDR1 is WSHSY and CDR2 is SAAADI in the germline V gene. The CDR3 totals 13 residues. CDR3 sequence: CASSTGNSYEQYF. CDR3 nucleotide sequence: TGCGCCAGCAGCACGGGGAACTCCTACGAGCAGTACTTC.

Of note for this clone: This sample includes further DNA sequences coding for the same CDR3. The chain recombines TRBV5-1 with TRBJ2-7, with a possible D match to TRBD1 (5 bases). The germline CDR1 and CDR2 sequences are SGHRS and YFSETQ. The V and J ends lost 4 bases and 2 bases respectively, with 10 bases between them. This CDR3 has 13 amino acids. The CDR3 sequence is CASSLDRTYEQYF. The CDR3 DNA sequence: TGCGCCAGCAGCCTTGACAGAACCTACGAGCAGTACTTC. The full variable domain, completed using reference TRBV5-1 and TRBJ2-7, is KAGVTQTPRYLIKTRGQQVTLSCSPISGHRSVSWYQQTPGQGLQFLFEYFSETQRNKGNFPGRFSGRQFSNSRSEMNVSTLELGDSALYLCASSLDRTYEQYFGPGTRLTVT.

The rearrangement joins TRBV6-5 to TRBJ1-5, with TRBD1 as a possible D gene (5 bases). Germline CDR1 reads MNHEY; CDR2 reads SVGAGI. The CDR3 runs to 13 residues. The V and J ends lost 8 bases and 8 bases respectively, with 16 bases between them. As DNA, the CDR3 is TGTGCCAGCGGTATTGGGAGGGGAGAGCCCCAGCATTTT. Translating gives CASGIGRGEPQHF.

The gene calls are TRBV9 and TRBJ1-1, with 7 bases identical to TRBD1. Trimming at V came to 2 bases and at J to 1 base, leaving 5 bases not matched to a gene. This CDR3 has 15 residues. Looked up from germline, CDR1 is SGDLS and CDR2 is YYNGEE. As DNA, the CDR3 is TGTGCCAGCAGCGTCACCGGGACAGCGAACACTGAAGCTTTCTTT. Residues: CASSVTGTANTEAFF.

The CDR3 loop reads CASSQDTGTVQETQYF. Written as DNA, the CDR3 is TGCGCCAGCAGCCAAGATACCGGGACAGTCCAAGAGACCCAGTACTTC. V is TRBV4-3 and J is TRBJ2-5, with 7 bases that match TRBD1. The CDR3 has 16 amino acids. Germline V lookup: CDR1 LGHNA, CDR2 YSLEER. Trimming took 0 bases from V and 1 from J; bases not matched to a gene: 5.

The chain is built from TRBV12-3 or TRBV12-4 and TRBJ2-1; D perhaps matches TRBD1 (6 bases). The CDR3 runs 13 residues. Trimming removed 7 bases at V and 5 bases at J, with 12 bases between. The CDR3 region has the DNA TGTGCCAGCATCATACAGGGAGACAATGAGCAGTTCTTC. It codes for CASIIQGDNEQFF.

V usage is TRBV18 and J usage is TRBJ1-1; perhaps TRBD1 as D (6 bases). Germline V gene lookup returns CDR1 KGHSH and CDR2 LQKENI. CDR3 length: 16 residues. Trimming removed 2 bases from V and 3 bases from J, with 16 bases in between. CDR3 sequence (DNA): TGTGCCAGCTCACCAGACGGGGGGCGAGCCTACACTGAAGCTTTCTTT. Residues: CASSPDGGRAYTEAFF.

The chain recombines TRBV7-9 with TRBJ1-4; 7 bases align to TRBD1. CDR3 length equals 15 residues. Trimming cost V 4 bases and J 3 bases; bases outside gene matches: 5. In germline, CDR1 is SEHNR, CDR2 FQNEAQ (reference sequence). The DNA of the CDR3 is TGTGCCAGCAGCTCCACAGGGGCGGCTAATGAAAAACTGTTTTTT. This encodes CASSSTGAANEKLFF.

This clone was seen a few times. The chain combines TRBV27 with TRBJ2-2; 8 bases map to TRBD1. Looked up from germline, CDR1 is MNHEY and CDR2 is SMNVEV (reference sequence). Unmatched junction bases numbered 6, after V lost 5 bases and J lost 4 bases. The length of the CDR3 is 15 residues. The CDR3 DNA sequence: TGTGCCAGCAGTCAAGACAGGGGAGCCACCGGGGAGCTGTTTTTT. Residues: CASSQDRGATGELFF.

This chain links TRBV3-1 (or the pseudogene TRBV3-2) with TRBJ1-1, with D uncertain. Trimming took 1 base from V and 7 from J, leaving 13 bases between them. The CDR3 runs to 14 residues. Germline CDR1 LGHDT, CDR2 YNNKEL (reference sequence). The CDR3 region is CASSQALGRGEAFF. In nucleotides, the CDR3 is TGTGCCAGCAGCCAAGCCTTAGGACGGGGTGAAGCTTTCTTT.

The V gene is TRBV6-1, the J gene TRBJ1-5, with 7 bases aligning to TRBD1. V was pared by 1 base and J by 7 bases, with 4 bases of the junction left unmatched. CDR1 and CDR2 from the germline V gene are MNHNS and SASEGT. The CDR3 runs 14 residues. As DNA, the CDR3 is TGTGCCAGCAGTGAAGTCACAGGGGCGCAGCCCCAGCATTTT. This translates into CASSEVTGAQPQHF.

The rearrangement joins TRBV19 to TRBJ2-7; 7 nucleotides agree with TRBD1. CDR1 LNHDA and CDR2 SQIVND come from the germline V gene (reference sequence). V lost 5 bases, J lost 4 bases, and 5 bases stayed unmatched. The CDR3 runs 13 residues. CDR3 protein: CASSQDREYEQYF. As DNA, the CDR3 is TGTGCCAGTAGTCAAGACAGGGAATACGAGCAGTACTTC.

In this sample, this clone turned up a few times. The chain recombines TRBV19 with TRBJ1-1; D is perhaps TRBD1 (6 bases). The germline V gene encodes CDR1 LNHDA and CDR2 SQIVND (reference sequence). V lost 6 bases and J lost 2, with 13 bases in between. The CDR3 spans 14 residues. The CDR3 sequence is CASRTGTLNTEAFF. CDR3 nucleotides: TGTGCCAGTAGAACCGGGACATTAAACACTGAAGCTTTCTTT.

The J gene is TRBJ1-1, the V gene TRBV5-1, with D possibly matching TRBD1 (5 bases). CDR1 SGHRS and CDR2 YFSETQ come from the germline V gene. V dropped 0 bases and J dropped 3 bases, with 12 bases sitting between them. This CDR3 comprises 15 residues. CDR3 bases: TGCGCCAGCAGCTTGGGGGGCAGGGTGGACACTGAAGCTTTCTTT. It encodes CASSLGGRVDTEAFF.

J is TRBJ2-5 and V is TRBV28; 8 bases are shared with TRBD2. The CDR3 is 15 residues long. Germline V gene lookup returns CDR1 MDHEN and CDR2 SYDVKM. The V gene end was trimmed by 3 bases and the J gene end by 4 bases; junction bases not matched to a gene: 7. CDR3 sequence: CASSLAGGGSETQYF. The CDR3 DNA follows: TGTGCCAGCAGTTTGGCGGGGGGCGGGTCAGAGACCCAGTACTTC. The full variable domain, completed using reference TRBV28 and TRBJ2-5, is DVKVTQSSRYLVKRTGEKVFLECVQDMDHENMFWYRQDPGLGLRLIYFSYDVKMKEKGDIPEGYSVSREKKERFSLILESASTNQTSMYLCASSLAGGGSETQYFGPGTRLLVL.

This clone was picked up one time. The gene calls are TRBV30 and TRBJ2-7, with D possibly matching TRBD1 (6 bases). The germline gives CDR1 GTSNPN, CDR2 SVGIG (reference sequence). Trimming left V 2 bases short and J 5 bases short, with 16 bases between. This CDR3 has 14 amino acids. The CDR3 DNA reads TGTGCCTGGAGTCCCGGGACGAGGGACAACGAGCAGTACTTC. It translates to CAWSPGTRDNEQYF. The full variable domain, rest sourced from reference TRBV30 and TRBJ2-7, is SQTIHQWPATLVQPVGSPLSLECTVEGTSNPNLYWYRQAAGRGLQLLFYSVGIGQISSEVPQNLSASRPQDRQFILSSKKLLLSDSGFYLCAWSPGTRDNEQYFGPGTRLTVT.

The V gene is TRBV4-1, the J gene TRBJ2-1; 9 bases line up with TRBD2. There are 14 residues in the CDR3. V trimming: 4 bases; J trimming: 4 bases; junction bases outside the gene matches: 2. Germline-derived CDR1 and CDR2 are MGHRA and YSYEKL. CDR3 sequence: CASSLAGVYNEQFF. In nucleotides, the CDR3 is TGCGCCAGCAGCCTAGCGGGAGTATACAATGAGCAGTTCTTC.

This rearrangement joins TRBV5-1 to TRBJ1-3, with 8 nucleotides matching TRBD1. The V gene's germline CDR1 is SGHRS and CDR2 YFSETQ. The CDR3 contains 15 residues. The junction had 5 bases not matched to a gene; V was cut back by 4 bases and J by 2 bases. The CDR3 nucleotides are TGCGCCAGCAGCCGCGGACAGGGCACTGGAAACACCATATATTTT. Its protein product is CASSRGQGTGNTIYF.